The clone carrying this T cell receptor beta chain was counted only a few times. Its antigen is unknown. This specimen belongs to a study of cytomegalovirus exposure and HLA in healthy donors. Study findings and constraints: Per a later analysis, 15,000 to 20,000 TCR beta sequences showed association with HLA alleles at 0.05 false discovery rate.

60 Vbeta and 13 Jbeta primers were used in PCR. TCRdb keeps only in-frame clones here, not all; method: immunoSEQ multiplex PCR. The sample consists of about 130,000 clones, 8% to 9.5% of them appearing once. The CDR3 has 17 residues. Germline-derived CDR1 and CDR2 are ENHRY and SYGVKD. After removal of 4 bases from V and 2 bases from J, the junction contained 8 bases not matched to a gene. The sample was PBMCs. This chain links TRBV10-3 with TRBJ1-3, with TRBD1 matching over 10 bases. This sequence was found in a man aged 40-50 years in good health and CMV-seronegative. In DNA, the CDR3 is TGTGCCATCAGTGGGGACAGGGGATTTGATACTGGAAACACCATATATTTT. Its translation: CAISGDRGFDTGNTIYF.